This TCR beta chain was sequenced for a study of cytomegalovirus exposure and HLA in healthy donors. Study observations and caveats: Roughly uniform depth of sequencing across donors was assumed in presence/absence analyses. TCR beta chain V- and J-gene trimming was linked, in a later analysis, to a missense variant in DCLRE1C. An Asian-associated ancestry cluster reportedly showed fewer N-insertions than the roughly 670-donor mean in a later analysis.

This clone showed up just once. The antigen is undetermined. Primers for the PCR totalled 60 Vbeta and 13 Jbeta. Profiled with immunoSEQ multiplex PCR; TCRdb holds only in-frame clones, not every one. The sample lists some 190,000 clones; roughly 80% were seen once. Germline lookup yields CDR1 MNHEY and CDR2 SMNVEV (reference sequence). Trimming pared 3 bases from V and 5 bases from J, leaving 17 bases between. This CDR3 has 17 residues. This rearrangement joins TRBV27 to TRBJ1-6, with D perhaps TRBD1 (6 bases). This TCR came from a male donor in good health and CMV-seronegative. The sample consisted of PBMCs. The CDR3 nucleotides are TGTGCCAGCAGTTTCTTCCCCACAGGGACCAATAATTCACCCCTCCACTTT. Its translation is CASSFFPTGTNNSPLHF.